The clone carrying this T cell receptor (beta chain) was picked up a small number of times. TCRdb's table, derived via immunoSEQ multiplex PCR, lists solely in-frame clones and lacks some. The sample holds just over 70,000 clones, around 84% seen once. The sample originates from a study of T cell responses to AZD1222 COVID-19 vaccine. Germline CDR1 and CDR2: SGHRS and YFSETQ. The CDR3 totals 13 residues. With 1 base removed from V and 4 bases from J, the gap between germline ends came to 6 bases. The sequences come from peripheral blood, collected on day 0 of AZD1222 vaccination. The receptor was derived from an adult in good health. The chain has TRBV5-1 and TRBJ2-1; D is uncertain. CDR3 coding DNA: TGCGCCAGCAGCTTGACCAGGTACAATGAGCAGTTCTTC. This encodes CASSLTRYNEQFF.